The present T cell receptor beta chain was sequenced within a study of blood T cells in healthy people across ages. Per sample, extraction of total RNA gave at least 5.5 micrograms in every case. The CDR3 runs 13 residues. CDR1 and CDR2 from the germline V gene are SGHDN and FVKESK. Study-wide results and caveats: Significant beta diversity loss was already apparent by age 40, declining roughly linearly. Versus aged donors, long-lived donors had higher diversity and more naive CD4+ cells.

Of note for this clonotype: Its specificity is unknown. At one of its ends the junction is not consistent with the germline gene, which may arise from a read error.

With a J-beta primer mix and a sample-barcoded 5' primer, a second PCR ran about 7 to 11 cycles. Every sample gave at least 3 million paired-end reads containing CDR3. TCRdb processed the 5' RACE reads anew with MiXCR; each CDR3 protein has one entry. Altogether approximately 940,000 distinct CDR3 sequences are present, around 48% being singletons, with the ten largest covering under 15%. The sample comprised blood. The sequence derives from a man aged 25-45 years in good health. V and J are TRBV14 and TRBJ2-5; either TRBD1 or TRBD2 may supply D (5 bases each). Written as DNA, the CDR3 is TGCGCCAGCAGCCAAGATCGGTTGGGACGGCAGTACTTC. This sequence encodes CASSQDRLGRQYF.